Described below is a single T cell receptor (beta chain) sequence and its context. These data come from a study of blood T cell repertoires in COVID-19. Study-wide background: Both acute and convalescent COVID-19 samples were obtained from the United States, Italy and Spain.

TCRdb's table, derived via immunoSEQ multiplex PCR, lists solely in-frame clones and lacks some. The profile shows 65,000 to 85,000 clones, more than 70% of them singletons. V was pared by 3 bases and J by 4 bases, with 10 bases of the junction left unmatched. Germline CDR1 reads LNHDA; CDR2 reads SQIVND (reference sequence). The CDR3 runs 18 residues. The TCR comes from a middle-aged man with active COVID-19. Source material: peripheral blood. The V call is TRBV19, the J call TRBJ1-3, with 12 bases identical to TRBD1. CDR3 sequence: CASSMSLAGTGGGNTIYF. CDR3 sequence (DNA): TGTGCCAGTAGTATGTCGTTGGCCGGGACAGGGGGCGGAAACACCATATATTTT. The full variable domain, with the rest looked up from reference TRBV19 and TRBJ1-3, is DGGITQSPKYLFRKEGQNVTLSCEQNLNHDAMYWYRQDPGQGLRLIYYSQIVNDFQKGDIAEGYSVSREKKESFPLTVTSAQKNPTAFYLCASSMSLAGTGGGNTIYFGEGSWLTVV.